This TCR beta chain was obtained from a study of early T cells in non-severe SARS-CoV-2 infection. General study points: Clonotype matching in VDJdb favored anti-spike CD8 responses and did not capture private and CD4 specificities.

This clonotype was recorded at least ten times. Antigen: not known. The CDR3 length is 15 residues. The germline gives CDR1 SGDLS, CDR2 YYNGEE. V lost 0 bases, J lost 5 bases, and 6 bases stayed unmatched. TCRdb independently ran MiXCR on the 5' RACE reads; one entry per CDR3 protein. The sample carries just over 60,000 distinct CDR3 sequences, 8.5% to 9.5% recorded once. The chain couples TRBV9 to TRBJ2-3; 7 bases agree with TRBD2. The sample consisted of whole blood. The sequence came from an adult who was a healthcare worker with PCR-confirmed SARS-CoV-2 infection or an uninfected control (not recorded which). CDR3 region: CASSVAPTSEDTQYF. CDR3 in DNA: TGTGCCAGCAGCGTAGCGCCCACTAGCGAAGATACGCAGTATTTT.